This T cell receptor (beta chain) was identified in a study of T-cell memory formation after mild COVID-19. Many counts were recorded for this clonotype. TCRdb analysed the 5' RACE reads with MiXCR anew, one entry per CDR3 protein. In the table there are a few hundred thousand distinct CDR3 sequences, 25% to 30% of which are singletons. V gave up 5 bases and J gave up 4 bases; unmatched junction bases: 8. Germline V gene sequence: CDR1 GTSNPN, CDR2 SVGIG (reference sequence). This CDR3 has 15 amino acids. This TCR derives from an adult woman who had mild COVID-19 (a few samples of this study predate the infection). Cell type and time point are not known. The gene calls are TRBV30 and TRBJ2-2; 9 nucleotides align to TRBD1. The specimen was PBMCs or a T cell subset sorted from them (not recorded which). CDR3 bases: TGTGCCTGGGAATCCGGGACAGGGATCACCGGGGAGCTGTTTTTT. It yields the protein CAWESGTGITGELFF.